These T cell receptor beta chains were read from a single sample in a study of CD8 T cells in Susac syndrome. TCRdb processed the immunoSEQ multiplex PCR reads anew with MiXCR; each CDR3 protein has one entry. Seen here are 130,000 to 150,000 distinct CDR3 sequences, about 94% observed once, and the top ten hold approximately 0.3%. Sequenced: CD8+ T cells from PBMCs. These TCRs come from a human donor in good health. The CDR3 runs from the conserved cysteine through the conserved F or W. The order of the fields is J gene, V gene, CDR3 protein.

J: TRBJ2-1
V: TRBV14
CDR3: CASSQEWVSSYNEQFF

J: TRBJ1-1
V: TRBV6-2/TRBV6-3
CDR3: CASTLAGRNTEAFF

J: TRBJ2-3
V: TRBV27
CDR3: CASSSQVTDTQYF

J: TRBJ2-5
V: TRBV4-3
CDR3: CASSQLAGTIQETQYF

J: TRBJ2-7
V: TRBV10-3
CDR3: CATTAGMGYEQYF

J: TRBJ1-1
V: TRBV28
CDR3: CASSLESNTEAFF

J: TRBJ2-7
V: TRBV7-9
CDR3: CASSRREETYEQYF

J: TRBJ2-3
V: TRBV24-1
CDR3: CATSDFGMDTQYF

J: TRBJ2-5
V: TRBV3-1
CDR3: CASSHVLAGKETQYF

J: TRBJ2-7
V: TRBV9
CDR3: CASSLGGVSYEQYF

J: TRBJ2-1
V: TRBV7-9
CDR3: CASSIIWRDDEQFF

J: TRBJ2-1
V: TRBV6-5
CDR3: CATSGAGESDEQFF

J: TRBJ2-3
V: TRBV24-1
CDR3: CATSDRLAGLPTDTQYF

J: TRBJ1-5
V: TRBV1
CDR3: CTSTPGAEGNQPQHF

J: TRBJ2-1
V: TRBV2
CDR3: CASSETNYNEQFF

J: TRBJ2-1
V: TRBV7-6
CDR3: CASSLSAGRDARYLF

J: TRBJ2-3
V: TRBV12-3/TRBV12-4
CDR3: CASSYPAGMTDTQYF

J: TRBJ2-1
V: TRBV24-1
CDR3: CATSDLEAPIEQFF

J: TRBJ2-7
V: TRBV20-1
CDR3: CSAKFGREPGEQYF

J: TRBJ1-1
V: TRBV29-1
CDR3: CSVELGGHTEAFF

J: TRBJ2-7
V: TRBV14
CDR3: CASSQDWDSYEQYF

J: TRBJ1-1
V: TRBV7-8
CDR3: CASSALNTEAFF

J: TRBJ1-1
V: TRBV7-6
CDR3: CASSLGDFTEAFF

J: TRBJ2-1
V: TRBV7-2
CDR3: CASSHQTSVYNEQFF

J: TRBJ1-1
V: TRBV28
CDR3: CASSLVGQGTEAFF

J: TRBJ2-7
V: TRBV7-2
CDR3: CASSPTIYEQYF

J: TRBJ2-7
V: TRBV9
CDR3: CASSNLYEQYF

J: TRBJ1-4
V: TRBV12-3/TRBV12-4
CDR3: CASTFGTATNEKLFF

J: TRBJ1-2
V: TRBV28
CDR3: CATSPSHGYTF

J: TRBJ2-5
V: TRBV3-1
CDR3: CATSLRGRQETQYF

J: TRBJ2-7
V: TRBV5-6
CDR3: CASSSLAGSYPYEQYF

J: TRBJ2-3
V: TRBV27
CDR3: CASTRTGRGDTQYF

J: TRBJ2-5
V: TRBV29-1
CDR3: CSVEPSLQETQYF

J: TRBJ2-1
V: TRBV7-9
CDR3: CASSSPLAGGSYNEQFF

J: TRBJ1-4
V: TRBV20-1
CDR3: CSATTGGAVANEKLFF

J: TRBJ2-3
V: TRBV12-3/TRBV12-4
CDR3: CASSLTSDTDTQYF

J: TRBJ2-1
V: TRBV15
CDR3: CATSRGVAGGSNEQFF

J: TRBJ2-7
V: TRBV5-4
CDR3: CASSPGVAQTFSYEQYF

J: TRBJ2-7
V: TRBV7-9
CDR3: CASSSWTSGRVGEQYF

J: TRBJ1-2
V: TRBV27
CDR3: CASSFSQGARNYGYTF

J: TRBJ2-3
V: TRBV29-1
CDR3: CSVEGSQEGTDTQYF

J: TRBJ2-1
V: TRBV29-1
CDR3: CSVEGGGESSYNEQFF

J: TRBJ2-7
V: TRBV29-1
CDR3: CSVEEPGQGAFPLRREQYF

J: TRBJ1-2
V: TRBV10-3
CDR3: CATGTGTADGYTF

J: TRBJ1-1
V: TRBV7-3
CDR3: CASSLGRMNTEAFF

J: TRBJ2-7
V: TRBV4-1
CDR3: CASSQDGLAQQYF

J: TRBJ2-7
V: TRBV4-2
CDR3: CASSPQDRGAYEQYF

J: TRBJ2-7
V: TRBV29-1
CDR3: CSVAPAGSRREQYF

J: TRBJ2-3
V: TRBV9
CDR3: CASSVHSGPADTQYF

J: TRBJ2-5
V: TRBV13
CDR3: CASSFRGETQYF

J: TRBJ1-1
V: TRBV15
CDR3: CATSRNRGLGTEAFF

J: TRBJ2-3
V: TRBV25-1
CDR3: CASSEGQGVADTQYF

J: TRBJ1-1
V: TRBV9
CDR3: CASSEDGSEAFF